These 27 T cell receptor beta chains came from one sample sequenced in a study of T cell repertoires in cytomegalovirus infection. TCRdb re-called the reads through MiXCR, storing one row per CDR3 protein. Of some 680,000 distinct CDR3 sequences detected, 35% to 45% appear once; the ten largest clones hold roughly 2.8%. Sequences were obtained from PBMCs. The receptors stem from a human donor in good health (CMV status not recorded). Some clones in this sample may be carry-over from other donors' samples.

This clonotype occurred a few times. The rearrangement links TRBV11-2 to TRBJ1-2; tentative D call: TRBD1 (5 bases). V was cut by 0 bases and J by 6 bases, with 14 bases left in between. This CDR3 is 15 amino acids long. Germline V lookup: CDR1 SGHAT, CDR2 FQNNGV. CDR3 sequence reads: CASSLEGSTGHGYTF. The CDR3 region has the DNA TGTGCCAGCAGCTTAGAGGGGAGCACAGGCCATGGCTACACCTTC.

This sequence joins TRBV6-2 or TRBV6-3 and TRBJ2-1; tentative D call: TRBD2 (6 bases). The CDR3 spans 17 residues. CDR1 is MNHEY and CDR2 is SVGEGT in the germline V gene. V gave up 2 bases and J gave up 10 bases, with 24 bases separating them. CDR3 protein: CASSYNWAKAGGGEQFF. The CDR3 DNA is TGTGCCAGCAGTTACAATTGGGCGAAGGCCGGGGGAGGAGAGCAGTTCTTC.

V and J are TRBV6-6 and TRBJ2-7; 8 nucleotides align to TRBD2. This CDR3 spans 13 amino acids. V trimming: 0 bases; J trimming: 11 bases; junction bases outside the gene matches: 6. Per the germline V gene, CDR1 is MNHNY and CDR2 is SVGAGI (reference sequence). This CDR3 reads CASSYSPSGSEYF. The DNA of the CDR3 is TGTGCCAGCAGTTACTCGCCGAGCGGGAGCGAGTACTTC.

The V gene is TRBV6-5, the J gene TRBJ1-2; D possibly corresponds to TRBD1 (6 bases). Germline V lookup: CDR1 MNHEY, CDR2 SVGAGI. V dropped 0 bases and J dropped 4 bases, with 15 bases sitting between them. The CDR3 runs 16 residues. The DNA of the CDR3 is TGTGCCAGCAGTTACTCGGGTGGGCAGGGGCTCTATGGCTACACCTTC. This codes for CASSYSGGQGLYGYTF.

Only a few counts were recorded for this clonotype. V usage is TRBV27 and J usage is TRBJ2-1, with D perhaps TRBD1 (8 bases). Germline values: CDR1 MNHEY, CDR2 SMNVEV (reference sequence). This CDR3 spans 14 amino acids. V was pared by 11 bases and J by 3 bases, with 17 bases between. CDR3 nucleotide sequence: TGTGCCTCACAGGGGGAGGGAGGCTACAATGAGCAGTTCTTC. Translating it yields CASQGEGGYNEQFF.

This clonotype came up many times. CDR3 region: CASSSTSTDTQYF. The CDR3 coding sequence is TGTGCCAGCAGCTCGACTAGCACAGATACGCAGTATTTT. The chain employs TRBV7-2 and TRBJ2-3, with D hard to call. Trimming left V 4 bases short and J 0 bases short, with 5 bases between. Germline assignment: CDR1 SGHTA and CDR2 FQGNSA. This CDR3 is built from 13 residues.

The rearrangement joins TRBV27 to TRBJ1-4; D is possibly TRBD1 (6 bases). The CDR3 is 14 amino acids. Germline V CDR1 and CDR2: MNHEY, SMNVEV (reference sequence). V was cut by 4 bases and J by 5 bases, with 11 bases left in between. This CDR3 is CASSSTGLNEKLFF. The CDR3 coding sequence is TGTGCCAGCAGTTCGACAGGATTAAATGAAAAACTGTTTTTT.

The chain uses TRBV12-3 or TRBV12-4 and TRBJ2-1; perhaps D is TRBD1 or TRBD2 (5 bases each). The CDR3 has 16 residues. V shed 5 bases and J shed 6 bases, with 20 bases lying between them. Written as DNA, the CDR3 is TGTGCCAGCAGTGTCCGGGACCCAATTCCCTTCAATGAGCAGTTCTTC. Amino acid sequence: CASSVRDPIPFNEQFF.

This clonotype was counted ten times or more. V gene TRBV7-2 combines with J gene TRBJ1-3; a possible D gene is TRBD1 (5 bases). This CDR3 contains 15 residues. The germline CDR1 and CDR2 sequences are SGHTA and FQGNSA. Trimming took off 5 bases at V and 6 bases at J, with 17 bases between the two ends. CDR3 sequence: CASSPRGGRENTIYF. In nucleotides, the CDR3 is TGTGCCAGCAGCCCAAGGGGAGGGAGAGAAAACACCATATATTTT.

This clonotype was recorded a few times. The rearrangement links TRBV29-1 to TRBJ1-2; D possibly corresponds to TRBD1 (5 bases). This CDR3 region has 13 residues. Germline V gene data show CDR1 as SQVTM and CDR2 as ANQGSEA. Trimming took 2 bases from V and 3 from J, leaving 10 bases between them. CDR3 in DNA: TGCAGCGTTGAACAACAGGCGTACTATGGCTACACCTTC. Amino acid sequence: CSVEQQAYYGYTF.

This chain joins TRBV7-2 and TRBJ2-3; 7 positions agree with TRBD2. This CDR3 region has 21 residues. Germline V gene data show CDR1 as SGHTA and CDR2 as FQGNSA. V gave up 6 bases and J gave up 0 bases; unmatched junction bases: 24. This CDR3 is CASRRGRLAWVRLTSTDTQYF. The CDR3 nucleotides read TGTGCCAGCAGAAGGGGCCGACTAGCTTGGGTGAGATTAACTAGCACAGATACGCAGTATTTT.

This chain links TRBV12-3 or TRBV12-4 with TRBJ2-7, with D unresolved. Trimming left V 8 bases short and J 2 bases short, with 13 bases between. This CDR3 has 13 amino acids. The CDR3 region has the DNA TGTGCCAGCGGGGATCATCTCACCTACGAGCAGTACTTC. Its translation is CASGDHLTYEQYF.

J is TRBJ2-1 and V is TRBV11-2, with 9 bases that match TRBD2. Losses at the gene ends were 1 base for V and 6 bases for J; bases not matched to a gene: 4. In germline, CDR1 is SGHAT, CDR2 FQNNGV. The CDR3 has 15 residues. CDR3 residues: CASSLVGLASNEQFF. The CDR3 bases are TGTGCCAGCAGCTTAGTTGGACTAGCGTCCAATGAGCAGTTCTTC.

CDR3: CASSSSGRRYNEQFF. The CDR3 coding sequence is TGTGCCAGCAGCTCAAGCGGGAGAAGGTACAATGAGCAGTTCTTC. V gene TRBV11-3 combines with J gene TRBJ2-1; 8 bases line up with TRBD2. CDR3 length: 15 amino acids. Trimming cost V 4 bases and J 4 bases; bases outside gene matches: 6. Germline V gene sequence: CDR1 SGHNT, CDR2 YENEEA.

Concerning this clonotype itself: Just one base apart from a much larger clone, this may be a read error. V and J are TRBV7-2 and TRBJ2-1; 16 positions agree with TRBD2. Germline V CDR1 and CDR2: SGHTA, FQGNSA. This CDR3 has 18 amino acids. CDR3 in amino acids: CASSTGLAGGPLYKEQFF. The CDR3, as DNA: TGTGCCAGCAGCACGGGACTAGCGGGGGGGCCCCTTTACAAGGAGCAGTTCTTC.

The chain's CDR3 is CASSDLQGYEQYF. The CDR3, as DNA: TGTGCCAGCAGCGACCTACAGGGGTACGAGCAGTACTTC. The chain uses TRBV7-3 and TRBJ2-7; 7 bases are shared with TRBD1. V shed 5 bases, J shed 4 bases, and the junction held 5 bases outside the gene matches. Looked up from germline, CDR1 is SGHTA and CDR2 is FQGTGA. The CDR3 extends over 13 amino acids.

The rearrangement links TRBV3-1 to TRBJ1-2, with a weak D call TRBD1 (6 bases). CDR1 and CDR2 (germline): LGHDT, YNNKEL (reference sequence). Trimming shortened V by 4 bases and J by 4 bases, and 13 bases separated the two germline ends. CDR3 length equals 14 residues. In DNA form, the CDR3 reads TGTGCCAGCAGCCCCCAGGGGCGCTTCTATGGCTACACCTTC. It encodes CASSPQGRFYGYTF.

This clonotype was seen many times. The rearrangement joins TRBV7-2 to TRBJ2-1; unclear D gene. Trimming shortened V by 4 bases and J by 4 bases, and 8 bases separated the two germline ends. The CDR3 contains 13 residues. CDR1 SGHTA and CDR2 FQGNSA come from the germline V gene. The CDR3 protein is CASSSHRYNEQFF. In DNA form, the CDR3 reads TGTGCCAGCAGCTCCCACCGATACAATGAGCAGTTCTTC.

This clonotype has just a few counts. The chain combines TRBV7-6 with TRBJ2-1; D perhaps matches TRBD1 (5 bases). Germline loops: CDR1 SGHVS, CDR2 FNYEAQ. Trimming removed 0 bases from V and 0 bases from J, with 9 bases in between. The CDR3 covers 16 residues. The CDR3 loop reads CASSLARDSSYNEQFF. The DNA for the CDR3 is TGTGCCAGCAGCTTAGCTCGCGACAGCTCCTACAATGAGCAGTTCTTC.

This chain links TRBV27 with TRBJ2-7; D gene uncertain. Trimming took 0 bases from V and 2 from J, leaving 8 bases between them. CDR1 is MNHEY, CDR2 SMNVEV, per germline (reference sequence). The CDR3 loop spans 14 amino acids. CDR3 sequence: CASSLSPFTYEQYF. The CDR3 bases are TGTGCCAGCAGTTTATCCCCCTTTACCTACGAGCAGTACTTC.

This clonotype was seen ten or more times. The V call is TRBV7-2, the J call TRBJ2-1; 12 positions agree with TRBD2. This CDR3 region has 14 residues. J was trimmed by 14 bases and V by 3 bases; bases with no gene match: 8. CDR1 SGHTA and CDR2 FQGNSA come from the germline V gene. The CDR3 DNA is TGTGCCAGCAGCTTCAGGACTAGCGGGATACGGGAGTTCTTC. It translates to CASSFRTSGIREFF.

The chain uses TRBV28 and TRBJ2-3; D uncertain. This CDR3 has 13 residues. V shed 7 bases and J shed 7 bases, with 15 bases lying between them. Germline values: CDR1 MDHEN, CDR2 SYDVKM. The CDR3 DNA reads as TGTGCCAGCACTGAGACGAGTGGAAATACGCAGTATTTT. Translating it yields CASTETSGNTQYF.

Many counts were recorded for this clonotype. V is TRBV20-1 and J is TRBJ1-5; unclear D gene. Trimming took 3 bases from V and 5 from J, leaving 5 bases between them. The CDR3 spans 11 residues. Looked up from germline, CDR1 is DFQATT and CDR2 is SNEGSKA (reference sequence). The CDR3 sequence: CSASWDQPQHF. CDR3 sequence (DNA): TGCAGTGCTAGTTGGGATCAGCCCCAGCATTTT.

This clonotype has just a few counts. The genes are TRBV27 and TRBJ1-6; TRBD1 matches at 10 bases. From germline, CDR1 is MNHEY and CDR2 SMNVEV (reference sequence). The J segment lost 7 bases and the V segment lost 10 bases, leaving 10 bases of the junction unmatched. This CDR3 is built from 15 residues. CDR3 residues: CATAPTGGGNSPLHF. DNA of the CDR3: TGTGCCACCGCACCGACAGGGGGCGGGAATTCACCCCTCCACTTT.

V usage is TRBV5-1 and J usage is TRBJ1-4; 9 bases line up with TRBD1. The CDR3 has 15 amino acids. V dropped 0 bases and J dropped 7; count of bases not matched to a gene: 4. From germline, CDR1 is SGHRS and CDR2 YFSETQ. Here the CDR3 reads CASSLGDRESEKLFF. Written as DNA, the CDR3 is TGCGCCAGCAGCTTGGGGGACAGGGAGAGTGAAAAACTGTTTTTT.

The chain joins TRBV7-9 to TRBJ2-5; 12 bases align to TRBD2. The CDR3 totals 16 residues. The germline CDR1 and CDR2 sequences are SEHNR and FQNEAQ (reference sequence). The V and J ends lost 7 bases and 1 base, in that order; junction bases with no gene match: 7. This CDR3 is CASITSGGRGQETQYF. The CDR3 region has the DNA TGTGCCAGCATAACTAGCGGGGGGCGCGGCCAAGAGACCCAGTACTTC.

This clonotype was detected once. The gene calls are TRBV29-1 and TRBJ2-1; 7 nucleotides align to TRBD2. This CDR3 spans 15 amino acids. J gave up 2 bases and V 4 bases, and 8 bases lay outside the gene matches. CDR1 and CDR2 (germline): SQVTM, ANQGSEA. CDR3 in DNA: TGCAGCGTTGGGAAGGGAGCGGGGCCCTACAATGAGCAGTTCTTC. Translating it yields CSVGKGAGPYNEQFF.